This T cell receptor (beta chain) was identified in a study of T-cell memory formation after mild COVID-19. Using its own MiXCR run on the 5' RACE reads, TCRdb lists one record per CDR3 protein. This sample has roughly 190,000 distinct CDR3 sequences, with over 9.5% found just once. Trimming cost V 1 base and J 8 bases, with 0 bases left between them. The germline V gene encodes CDR1 SGHTA and CDR2 FQGNSA. CDR3 length: 11 amino acids. This clonotype was recorded many times. The rearrangement joins TRBV7-2 to TRBJ1-6, with unresolved D. This clonotype was obtained from a young man who had mild COVID-19 (a few samples of this study predate the infection). Cell type and time point are not known. Sequencing was done on a sample of PBMCs or a T cell subset sorted from them (not recorded which). Here the CDR3 DNA reads TGTGCCAGCAGCTTAGATTCACCCCTCCACTTT. This translates into CASSLDSPLHF.